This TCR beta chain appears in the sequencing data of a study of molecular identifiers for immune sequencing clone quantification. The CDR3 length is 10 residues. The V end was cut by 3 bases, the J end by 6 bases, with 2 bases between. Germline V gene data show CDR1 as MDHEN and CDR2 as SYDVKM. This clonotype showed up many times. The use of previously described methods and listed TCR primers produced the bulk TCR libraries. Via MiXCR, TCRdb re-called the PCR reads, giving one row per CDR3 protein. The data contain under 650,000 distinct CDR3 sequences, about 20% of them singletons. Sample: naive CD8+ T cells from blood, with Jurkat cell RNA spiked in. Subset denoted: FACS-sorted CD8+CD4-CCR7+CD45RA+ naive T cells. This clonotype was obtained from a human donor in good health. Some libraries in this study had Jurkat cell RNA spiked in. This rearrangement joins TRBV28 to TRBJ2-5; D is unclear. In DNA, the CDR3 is TGTGCCAGCAGTTTTAAGACCCAGTACTTC. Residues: CASSFKTQYF.